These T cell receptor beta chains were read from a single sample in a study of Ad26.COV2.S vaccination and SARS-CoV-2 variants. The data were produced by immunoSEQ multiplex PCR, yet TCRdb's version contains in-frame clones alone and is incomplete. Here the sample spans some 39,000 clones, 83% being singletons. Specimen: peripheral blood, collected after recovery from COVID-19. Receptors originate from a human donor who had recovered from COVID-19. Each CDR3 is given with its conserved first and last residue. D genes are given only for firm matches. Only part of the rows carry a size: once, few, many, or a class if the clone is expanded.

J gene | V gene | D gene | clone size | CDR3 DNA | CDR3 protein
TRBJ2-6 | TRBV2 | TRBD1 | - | TGTGCCAGCAGTGGTACAGGGGATGGGGCCAACGTCCTGACTTTC | CASSGTGDGANVLTF
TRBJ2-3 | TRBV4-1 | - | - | TGCGCCAGCAGCCCCTCGAACTCTCCAAACACAGATACGCAGTATTTT | CASSPSNSPNTDTQYF
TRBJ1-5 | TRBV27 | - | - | TGTGCCAGCAGTCGGTCAGGACAGTCGACCCGTAATCAGCCCCAGCATTTT | CASSRSGQSTRNQPQHF
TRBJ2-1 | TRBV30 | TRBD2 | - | TGTGCCTGGGAGCTAGCGGGTCACAATGAGCAGTTCTTC | CAWELAGHNEQFF
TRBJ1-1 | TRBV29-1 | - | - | TGCAGCGTTTTTCGTTCACGAGGGGATGAAGCTTTCTTT | CSVFRSRGDEAFF
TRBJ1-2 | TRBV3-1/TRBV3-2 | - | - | TGTGCCAGCAGTCCCGACGACCCATCCTATGGCTACACCTTC | CASSPDDPSYGYTF
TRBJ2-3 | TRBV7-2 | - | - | TGTGCCAGCAGCCCCGTGCGGGGGCTCGGAGATACGCAGTATTTT | CASSPVRGLGDTQYF
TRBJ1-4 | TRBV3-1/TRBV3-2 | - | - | TGTGCCAGCAGCCAAGAGGGAGGTTACCTTCAAAAACTGTTTTTT | CASSQEGGYLQKLFF
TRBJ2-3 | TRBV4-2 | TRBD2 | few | TGTGCCAGCAGCCAAGATTACTCGGGACTAGCGGTTAGAGCGGATACGCAGTATTTT | CASSQDYSGLAVRADTQYF
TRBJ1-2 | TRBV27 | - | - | TGTGCCAGCAGTTTACAACAGAACTATGGCTACACCTTC | CASSLQQNYGYTF
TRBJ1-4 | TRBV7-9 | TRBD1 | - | TGTGCCAGCAGTCAGGGGGAAGGGACAACTAATGAAAAACTGTTTTTT | CASSQGEGTTNEKLFF
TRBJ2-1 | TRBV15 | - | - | TGTGCCACCAGCAGGAGGGGATTACTCGGTGAGCAGTTCTTC | CATSRRGLLGEQFF
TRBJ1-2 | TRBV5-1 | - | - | TGCGCCAGCAGCCCTACAGAGAACTATGGCTACACCTTC | CASSPTENYGYTF
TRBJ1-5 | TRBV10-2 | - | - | TGCGCCAGCAGCAAGGGGTCGGATCAGCCCCAGCATTTT | CASSKGSDQPQHF